The TCR beta chain described here comes from a study of PD-L1 blockade in urothelial cancer. Study in general: Analyses were performed on blood at 3 weeks after treatment start (the second dose) and at 6 weeks. Blood-derived samples held a median roughly 150,000 T cells.

There were between 1 and 8 samples from each patient, taken pretreatment and on-treatment. CDR3 length equals 13 residues. Germline V gives CDR1 SGHAT, CDR2 FQDESV (reference sequence). The V gene end was trimmed by 6 bases and the J gene end by 6 bases; junction bases not matched to a gene: 6. This clone was counted a few times. Profiled with immunoSEQ multiplex PCR; TCRdb holds only in-frame clones, not every one. This sample carries 45,000 to 60,000 clones, approximately 80% of them seen once, and the ten largest clones take about 6%. Source: PBMCs, taken around atezolizumab (anti-PD-L1) treatment. This clonotype was sampled from a man aged 35-49 years with urothelial cancer. This rearrangement joins TRBV11-1 to TRBJ1-2; 8 bases fit TRBD1. The DNA for the CDR3 is TGTGCCAGCAGTTTACAGGGGGGCCATGGCTACACCTTC. Translated: CASSLQGGHGYTF.